The 2 T cell receptor beta chains below come from one sample, sequenced in a study of blood T cell repertoires in COVID-19. Some clones are missing from TCRdb's copy, which holds only in-frame ones; the method was immunoSEQ multiplex PCR. The sample contains under 250,000 clones, about 82% of which appear only once. The sequencing sample was made of PBMCs or T cells enriched from blood (not recorded which). These receptors originate from a woman aged 50 to 65 with acute COVID-19.

The chain is built from TRBV11-3 and TRBJ2-7; no clear D. Germline assignment: CDR1 SGHNT and CDR2 YENEEA. This CDR3 contains 12 residues. V was shortened by 1 base and J by 6 bases, with 7 bases between the two germline ends. CDR3 sequence (DNA): TGTGCCAGCAGCTTAGGTCCGCGCGAGCAGTACTTC. Protein sequence: CASSLGPREQYF. Drawing the rest from reference TRBV11-3 and TRBJ2-7, the complete variable domain is EAGVVQSPRYKIIEKKQPVAFWCNPISGHNTLYWYLQNLGQGPELLIRYENEEAVDDSQLPKDRFSAERLKGVDSTLKIQPAELGDSAVYLCASSLGPREQYFGPGTRLTVT.

The chain uses TRBV5-1 and TRBJ2-4; weak D call: TRBD1 (6 bases). In germline, CDR1 is SGHRS, CDR2 YFSETQ. The CDR3 covers 18 residues. Trimming pared 4 bases from V and 5 bases from J, leaving 25 bases between. CDR3 region: CASSAGTSSSSQENIQYF. In DNA, the CDR3 is TGCGCCAGCAGCGCCGGGACAAGCTCTTCTAGCCAGGAAAACATTCAGTACTTC.